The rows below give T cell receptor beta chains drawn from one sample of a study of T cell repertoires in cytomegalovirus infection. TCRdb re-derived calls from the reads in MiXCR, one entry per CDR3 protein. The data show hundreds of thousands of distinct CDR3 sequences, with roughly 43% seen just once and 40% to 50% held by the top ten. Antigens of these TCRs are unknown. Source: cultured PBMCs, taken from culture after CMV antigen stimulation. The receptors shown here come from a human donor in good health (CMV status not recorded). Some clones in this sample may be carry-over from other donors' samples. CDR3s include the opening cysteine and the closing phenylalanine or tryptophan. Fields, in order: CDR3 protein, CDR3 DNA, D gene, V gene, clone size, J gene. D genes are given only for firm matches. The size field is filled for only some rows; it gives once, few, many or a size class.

CDR3: CASSHRTSGTYEQYF
DNA: TGCGCCAGCAGCCACAGGACTAGCGGGACCTACGAGCAGTACTTC
D: TRBD2
V: TRBV4-3
size: .
J: TRBJ2-7

CDR3: CASSTRGRLDEQYF
DNA: TGTGCCAGCAGCACCCGGGGTCGTCTCGACGAGCAGTACTTC
D: .
V: TRBV7-8
size: many
J: TRBJ2-7

CDR3: CASRSGGFGQPQHF
DNA: TGTGCCAGCAGGTCAGGGGGCTTTGGTCAGCCCCAGCATTTT
D: TRBD1
V: TRBV6-2/TRBV6-3
size: few
J: TRBJ1-5

CDR3: CASSEGSSTDTQYF
DNA: TGTGCCAGTAGTGAGGGGTCTAGCACAGATACGCAGTATTTT
D: .
V: TRBV19
size: once
J: TRBJ2-3

CDR3: CASSYSGRISGANVLTF
DNA: TGTGCCAGCAGTTACTCGGGCCGGATCTCTGGGGCCAACGTCCTGACTTTC
D: .
V: TRBV6-2/TRBV6-3
size: .
J: TRBJ2-6

CDR3: CASSPDRGTADTQYF
DNA: TGTGCCAGCAGTCCGGACAGGGGGACTGCAGATACGCAGTATTTT
D: TRBD1
V: TRBV7-2
size: few
J: TRBJ2-3

CDR3: CASSLDRDLFNTEAFF
DNA: TGCGCCAGCAGCTTGGACAGGGACCTTTTTAACACTGAAGCTTTCTTT
D: .
V: TRBV5-1
size: .
J: TRBJ1-1

CDR3: CASREVGEAFF
DNA: TGTGCCAGCAGGGAGGTAGGTGAAGCTTTCTTT
D: .
V: TRBV6-1
size: few
J: TRBJ1-1

CDR3: CASSSGGRGSRGYTF
DNA: TGTGCCAGCAGTTCGGGCGGCCGGGGGTCCCGTGGCTACACCTTC
D: .
V: TRBV28
size: .
J: TRBJ1-2

CDR3: CASPAGQNDTGELFF
DNA: TGTGCCAGCCCCGCGGGGCAGAATGACACCGGGGAGCTGTTTTTT
D: .
V: TRBV7-3
size: .
J: TRBJ2-2

CDR3: CAISRQDRGQETQYF
DNA: TGTGCCATCAGTAGGCAAGACAGGGGGCAAGAGACCCAGTACTTC
D: TRBD1
V: TRBV10-3
size: once
J: TRBJ2-5

CDR3: CATSGPDTYEQYF
DNA: TGTGCCACCAGTGGTCCTGACACCTACGAGCAGTACTTC
D: .
V: TRBV24-1
size: .
J: TRBJ2-7

CDR3: CASTDRGYEQYF
DNA: TGTGCCAGCACTGACAGGGGCTACGAGCAGTACTTC
D: TRBD1
V: TRBV6-2/TRBV6-3
size: once
J: TRBJ2-7

CDR3: CASSLAYRGRGPSYEQYF
DNA: TGTGCCAGCAGCTTAGCGTACCGGGGCAGGGGCCCTTCCTACGAGCAGTACTTC
D: .
V: TRBV13
size: .
J: TRBJ2-7

CDR3: CASSPPLGTAFTDTQYF
DNA: TGTGCCAGCAGTCCCCCCTTAGGGACAGCCTTCACAGATACGCAGTATTTT
D: TRBD1
V: TRBV27
size: few
J: TRBJ2-3

CDR3: CASSPQLGGTNEKLFF
DNA: TGCGCCAGCAGCCCTCAGTTGGGGGGAACTAATGAAAAACTGTTTTTT
D: .
V: TRBV4-1
size: .
J: TRBJ1-4

CDR3: CASSHSIRNEQFF
DNA: TGTGCCAGCAGCCATAGTATCAGGAATGAGCAGTTCTTC
D: .
V: TRBV7-8
size: .
J: TRBJ2-1

CDR3: CASSLAKTYEQYF
DNA: TGTGCCAGCAGCTTAGCCAAGACCTACGAGCAGTACTTC
D: .
V: TRBV7-2
size: few
J: TRBJ2-7

CDR3: CASSLEAESGAEAFF
DNA: TGTGCCAGCAGCTTAGAAGCGGAATCAGGAGCTGAAGCTTTCTTT
D: .
V: TRBV7-6
size: many
J: TRBJ1-1

CDR3: CASSEHSDSNQPQHF
DNA: TGTGCCAGCAGTGAACATTCAGATAGCAATCAGCCCCAGCATTTT
D: .
V: TRBV6-1
size: few
J: TRBJ1-5

CDR3: CSAIAGGYNSPLHF
DNA: TGCAGTGCCATCGCGGGTGGCTATAATTCACCCCTCCACTTT
D: .
V: TRBV20-1
size: .
J: TRBJ1-6

CDR3: CASSETGGRIRYGGYTF
DNA: TGTGCCAGCAGCGAAACAGGAGGGAGGATCCGCTATGGAGGCTACACCTTC
D: .
V: TRBV6-1
size: .
J: TRBJ1-2

CDR3: CASSLTQLAGGRETQYF
DNA: TGTGCCAGCAGCTTAACTCAATTGGCGGGAGGGAGGGAGACCCAGTACTTC
D: TRBD2
V: TRBV7-2
size: many
J: TRBJ2-5

CDR3: CASSKWAAPNYGYTF
DNA: TGTGCCAGCAGTAAGTGGGCGGCGCCCAACTATGGCTACACCTTC
D: .
V: TRBV7-2
size: .
J: TRBJ1-2

CDR3: CSVIDSRLYEQYF
DNA: TGCAGCGTCATAGACAGTCGCCTTTACGAGCAGTACTTC
D: .
V: TRBV29-1
size: .
J: TRBJ2-7

CDR3: CASGKQGGNIQYF
DNA: TGTGCCAGCGGGAAACAGGGAGGTAACATTCAGTACTTC
D: .
V: TRBV7-2
size: .
J: TRBJ2-4

CDR3: CSATTGTSGIPETQYF
DNA: TGCAGTGCCACGACCGGGACTAGCGGGATTCCAGAGACCCAGTACTTC
D: TRBD2
V: TRBV20-1
size: once
J: TRBJ2-5

CDR3: CAISGTGAYEQYF
DNA: TGTGCCATCAGTGGGACAGGGGCCTACGAGCAGTACTTC
D: TRBD1
V: TRBV10-3
size: once
J: TRBJ2-7

CDR3: CSAGVAAGWNEQFF
DNA: TGCAGCGCGGGGGTGGCAGCGGGATGGAATGAGCAGTTCTTC
D: TRBD2
V: TRBV29-1
size: .
J: TRBJ2-1